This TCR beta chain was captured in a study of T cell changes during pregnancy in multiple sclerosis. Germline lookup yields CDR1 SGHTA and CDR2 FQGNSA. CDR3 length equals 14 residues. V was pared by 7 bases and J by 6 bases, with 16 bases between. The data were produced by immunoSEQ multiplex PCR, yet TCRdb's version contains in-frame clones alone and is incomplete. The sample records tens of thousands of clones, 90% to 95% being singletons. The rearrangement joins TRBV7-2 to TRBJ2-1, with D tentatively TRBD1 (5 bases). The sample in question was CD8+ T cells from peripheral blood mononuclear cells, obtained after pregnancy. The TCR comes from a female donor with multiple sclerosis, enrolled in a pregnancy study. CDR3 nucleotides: TGTGCCAGCATGACACTCGCCAGGGCCAATGAGCAGTTCTTC. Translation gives CASMTLARANEQFF.